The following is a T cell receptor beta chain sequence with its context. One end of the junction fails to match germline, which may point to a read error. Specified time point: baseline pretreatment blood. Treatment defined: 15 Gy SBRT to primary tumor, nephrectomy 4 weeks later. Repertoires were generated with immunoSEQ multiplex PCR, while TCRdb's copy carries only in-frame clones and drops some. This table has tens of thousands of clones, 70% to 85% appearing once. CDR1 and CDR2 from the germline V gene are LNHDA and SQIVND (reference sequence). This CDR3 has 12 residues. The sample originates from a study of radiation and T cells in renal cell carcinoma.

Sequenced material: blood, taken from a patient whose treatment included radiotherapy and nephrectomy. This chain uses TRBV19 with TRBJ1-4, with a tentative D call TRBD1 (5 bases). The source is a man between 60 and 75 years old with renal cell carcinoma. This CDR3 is CASSLGGELPRF. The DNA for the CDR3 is TGTGCCAGTAGTCTAGGAGGGGAGCTCCCCCGATTT. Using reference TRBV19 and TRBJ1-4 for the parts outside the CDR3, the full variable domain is DGGITQSPKYLFRKEGQNVTLSCEQNLNHDAMYWYRQDPGQGLRLIYYSQIVNDFQKGDIAEGYSVSREKKESFPLTVTSAQKNPTAFYLCASSLGGELPRFGSGTQLSVL.